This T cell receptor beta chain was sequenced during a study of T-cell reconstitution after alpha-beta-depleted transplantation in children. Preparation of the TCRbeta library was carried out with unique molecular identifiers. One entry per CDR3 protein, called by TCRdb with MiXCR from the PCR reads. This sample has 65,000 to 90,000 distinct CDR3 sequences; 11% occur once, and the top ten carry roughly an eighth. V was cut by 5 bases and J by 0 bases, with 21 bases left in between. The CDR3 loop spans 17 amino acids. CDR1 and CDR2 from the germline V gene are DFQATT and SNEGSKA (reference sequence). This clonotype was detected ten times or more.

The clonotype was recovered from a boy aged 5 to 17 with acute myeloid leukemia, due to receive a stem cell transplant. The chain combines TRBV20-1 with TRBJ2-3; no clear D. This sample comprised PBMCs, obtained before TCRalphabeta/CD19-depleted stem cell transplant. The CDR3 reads CSAHHLPDFYSTDTQYF. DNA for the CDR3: TGCAGTGCTCACCACCTCCCAGACTTCTATAGCACAGATACGCAGTATTTT.